The T cell receptor beta chain under discussion was sequenced for a study of T cell responses to AZD1222 COVID-19 vaccine. Using immunoSEQ multiplex PCR, the repertoire was profiled, and TCRdb retains in-frame clones only, with some absent. The table records about 140,000 clones, 85% to 95% of them present only once. CDR1 MNHEY and CDR2 SMNVEV come from the germline V gene (reference sequence). The CDR3 is 12 amino acids. V lost 3 bases and J lost 6, with 9 bases in between. The receptor comes from an adult who had recovered from COVID-19. Here the sequenced sample was peripheral blood, taken after recovery from COVID-19. The rearrangement joins TRBV27 to TRBJ2-7; D gene ambiguous. The CDR3 sequence is CASSFPGGEQYF. The CDR3 DNA is TGTGCCAGCAGTTTCCCAGGCGGCGAGCAGTACTTC.